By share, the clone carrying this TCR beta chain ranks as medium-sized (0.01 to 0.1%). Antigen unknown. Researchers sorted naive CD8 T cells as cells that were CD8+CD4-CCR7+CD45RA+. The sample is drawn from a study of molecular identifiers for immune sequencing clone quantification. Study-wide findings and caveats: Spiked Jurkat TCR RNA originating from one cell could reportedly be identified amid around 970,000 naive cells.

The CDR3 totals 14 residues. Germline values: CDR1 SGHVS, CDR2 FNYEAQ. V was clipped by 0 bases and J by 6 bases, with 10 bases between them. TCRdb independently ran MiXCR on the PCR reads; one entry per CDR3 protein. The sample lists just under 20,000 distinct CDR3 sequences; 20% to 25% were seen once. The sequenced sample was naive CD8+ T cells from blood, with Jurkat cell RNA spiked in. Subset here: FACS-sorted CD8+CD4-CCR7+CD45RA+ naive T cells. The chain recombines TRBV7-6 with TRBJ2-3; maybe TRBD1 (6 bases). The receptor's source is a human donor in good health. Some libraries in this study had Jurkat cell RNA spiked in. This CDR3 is CASSLAGAWDTQYF. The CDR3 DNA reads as TGTGCCAGCAGCTTAGCGGGGGCGTGGGATACGCAGTATTTT.